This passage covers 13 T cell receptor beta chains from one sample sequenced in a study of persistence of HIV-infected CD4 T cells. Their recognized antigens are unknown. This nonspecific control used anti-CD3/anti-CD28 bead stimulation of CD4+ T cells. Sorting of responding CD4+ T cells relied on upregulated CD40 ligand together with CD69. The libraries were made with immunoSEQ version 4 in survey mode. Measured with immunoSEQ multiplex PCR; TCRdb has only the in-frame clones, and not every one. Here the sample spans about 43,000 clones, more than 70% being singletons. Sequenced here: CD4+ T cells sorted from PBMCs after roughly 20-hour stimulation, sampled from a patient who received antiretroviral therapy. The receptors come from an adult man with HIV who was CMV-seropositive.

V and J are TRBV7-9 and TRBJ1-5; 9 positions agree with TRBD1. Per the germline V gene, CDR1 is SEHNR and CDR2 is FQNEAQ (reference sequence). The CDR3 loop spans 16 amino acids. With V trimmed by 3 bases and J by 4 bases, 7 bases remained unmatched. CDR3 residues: CASSLEQGAWNQPQHF. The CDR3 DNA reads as TGTGCCAGCAGCTTGGAACAGGGGGCATGGAATCAGCCCCAGCATTTT.

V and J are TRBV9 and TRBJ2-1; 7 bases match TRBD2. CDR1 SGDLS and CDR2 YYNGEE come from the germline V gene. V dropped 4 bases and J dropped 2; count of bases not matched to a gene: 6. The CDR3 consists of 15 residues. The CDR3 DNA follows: TGTGCCAGCAGCTCAGCCGGGACTACCTACAATGAGCAGTTCTTC. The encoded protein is CASSSAGTTYNEQFF. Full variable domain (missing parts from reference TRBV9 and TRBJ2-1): DSGVTQTPKHLITATGQRVTLRCSPRSGDLSVYWYQQSLDQGLQFLIQYYNGEERAKGNILERFSAQQFPDLHSELNLSSLELGDSALYFCASSSAGTTYNEQFFGPGTRLTVL.

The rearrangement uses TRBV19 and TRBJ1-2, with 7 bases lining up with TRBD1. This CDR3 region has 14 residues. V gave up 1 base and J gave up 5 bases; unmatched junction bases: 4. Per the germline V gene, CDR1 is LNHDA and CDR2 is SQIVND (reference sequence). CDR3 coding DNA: TGTGCCAGTAGTATAGCACAGGGGCTATATGGCTACACCTTC. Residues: CASSIAQGLYGYTF. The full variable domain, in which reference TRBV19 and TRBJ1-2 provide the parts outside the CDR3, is DGGITQSPKYLFRKEGQNVTLSCEQNLNHDAMYWYRQDPGQGLRLIYYSQIVNDFQKGDIAEGYSVSREKKESFPLTVTSAQKNPTAFYLCASSIAQGLYGYTFGSGTRLTVV.

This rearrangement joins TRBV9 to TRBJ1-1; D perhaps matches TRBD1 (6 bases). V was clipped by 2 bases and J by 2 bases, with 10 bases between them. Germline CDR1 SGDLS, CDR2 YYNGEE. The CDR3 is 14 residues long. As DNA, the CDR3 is TGTGCCAGCAGCGTCGGACAGATTAACACTGAAGCTTTCTTT. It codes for CASSVGQINTEAFF.

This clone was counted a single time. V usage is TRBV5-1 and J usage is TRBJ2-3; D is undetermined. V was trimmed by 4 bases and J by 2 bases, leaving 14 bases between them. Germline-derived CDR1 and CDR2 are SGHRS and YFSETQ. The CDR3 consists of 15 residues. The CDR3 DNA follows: TGCGCCAGCAGCCTAACTACCGCCAACACAGATACGCAGTATTTT. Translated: CASSLTTANTDTQYF.

CDR3 in DNA: TGCGCCAGCGGTTTACAGGGGGCAAGAGGGACTGAAGCTTTCTTT. Translated: CASGLQGARGTEAFF. This chain links TRBV10-1 with TRBJ1-1; 9 bases fit TRBD1. Germline CDR1 and CDR2: WNHNN and SYGVQD (reference sequence). V gave up 8 bases and J gave up 5 bases; unmatched junction bases: 12. This CDR3 is built from 15 residues.

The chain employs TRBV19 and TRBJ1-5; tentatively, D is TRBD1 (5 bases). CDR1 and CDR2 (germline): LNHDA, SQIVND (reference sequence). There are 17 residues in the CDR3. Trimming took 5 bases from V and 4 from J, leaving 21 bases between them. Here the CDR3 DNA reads TGTGCCAGTAGTCCTGAGGGGCTCCCAGGGTTTAATCAGCCCCAGCATTTT. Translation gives CASSPEGLPGFNQPQHF.

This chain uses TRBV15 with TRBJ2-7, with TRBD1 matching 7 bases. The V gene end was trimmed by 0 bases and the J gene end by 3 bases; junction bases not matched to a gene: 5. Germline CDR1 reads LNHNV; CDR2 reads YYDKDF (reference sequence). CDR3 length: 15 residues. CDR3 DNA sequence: TGTGCCACCAGCAGAGAAGGACAGGCCATCTACGAGCAGTACTTC. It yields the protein CATSREGQAIYEQYF.

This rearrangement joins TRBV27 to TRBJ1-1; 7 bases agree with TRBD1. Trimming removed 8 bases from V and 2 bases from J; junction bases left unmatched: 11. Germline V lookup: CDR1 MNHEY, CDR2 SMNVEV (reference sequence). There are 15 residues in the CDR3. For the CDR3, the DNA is TGTGCCAGCCGCCGGGACAGACCTCCTAACACTGAAGCTTTCTTT. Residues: CASRRDRPPNTEAFF.

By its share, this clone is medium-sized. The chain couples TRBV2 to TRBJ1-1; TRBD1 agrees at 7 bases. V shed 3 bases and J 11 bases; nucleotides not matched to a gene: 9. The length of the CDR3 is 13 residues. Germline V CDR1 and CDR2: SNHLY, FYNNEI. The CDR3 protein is CASSETGLGGAFF. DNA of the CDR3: TGTGCCAGCAGTGAGACAGGGCTGGGTGGGGCTTTCTTT.

The CDR3, as DNA: TGCAGTGCTAGTTTGGAGCGGGGGGGCCCTTTCTACGAGCAGTACTTC. It specifies CSASLERGGPFYEQYF. The chain employs TRBV20-1 and TRBJ2-7; 10 bases fit TRBD2. CDR1 is DFQATT, CDR2 SNEGSKA, per germline (reference sequence). CDR3 length equals 16 residues. The ends lost 3 bases at V and 3 bases at J; junction bases unmatched: 11.

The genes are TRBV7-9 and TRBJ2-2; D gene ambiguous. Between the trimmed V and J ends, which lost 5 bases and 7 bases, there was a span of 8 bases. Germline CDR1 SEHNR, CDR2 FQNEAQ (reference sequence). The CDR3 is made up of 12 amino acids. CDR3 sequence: CASSQVGGELFF. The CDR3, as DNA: TGTGCCAGCAGCCAAGTGGGCGGGGAGCTGTTTTTT.

CDR3 amino acids: CASSRPASGNTIYF. As DNA, the CDR3 is TGTGCCAGTAGTCGGCCGGCCTCTGGAAACACCATATATTTT. The chain uses TRBV19 and TRBJ1-3, with no clear D. V lost 5 bases, J lost 0 bases, and 8 bases lay in between. This CDR3 spans 14 amino acids. Germline V gene lookup returns CDR1 LNHDA and CDR2 SQIVND (reference sequence).